This TCR beta chain stems from a study of CD8+CD57+ T cells in acquired aplastic anemia. In the study overall: Sorted CD4+ plus CD8+ cells gave DNA averaging about 3.2 ug.

A note on this clonotype: Its antigen remains unknown. Germline and junction disagree at one end, which may indicate a read error.

Patients sequenced had flow cytometry evidence of CD8+CD57+ cell expansion. As a group, the patients uniformly had severe acquired aplastic anemia. Study conclusions and caveats: Fewer than 35 CD8+ CDR3 sequences occurred in both the patients and the controls. Researchers reported that CD8+ Simpson's diversity was not significantly different in patients versus controls.

Genomic DNA served as template for TCR beta VDJ and CDR3 profiling. One entry per CDR3 protein results from TCRdb running MiXCR on the reads. The sample consists of approximately 130,000 distinct CDR3 sequences, approximately 41% of them appearing once. The source is a human donor with aplastic anemia. The sample taken for sequencing was sorted CD4+, CD8+, or CD8+CD57+ T cells (not recorded which) from PBMCs.

The CDR3 sequence: CASSLLQRAYEQYF. The CDR3 DNA sequence: TGTGCCAGCAGCTTATTACAGAGGGCCTACGAGCAGTACTTT. The J gene is TRBJ2-7, the V gene TRBV7-2; D is possibly TRBD2 (5 bases). CDR3 length equals 14 residues. CDR1 is SGHTA and CDR2 is FQGNSA in the germline V gene.